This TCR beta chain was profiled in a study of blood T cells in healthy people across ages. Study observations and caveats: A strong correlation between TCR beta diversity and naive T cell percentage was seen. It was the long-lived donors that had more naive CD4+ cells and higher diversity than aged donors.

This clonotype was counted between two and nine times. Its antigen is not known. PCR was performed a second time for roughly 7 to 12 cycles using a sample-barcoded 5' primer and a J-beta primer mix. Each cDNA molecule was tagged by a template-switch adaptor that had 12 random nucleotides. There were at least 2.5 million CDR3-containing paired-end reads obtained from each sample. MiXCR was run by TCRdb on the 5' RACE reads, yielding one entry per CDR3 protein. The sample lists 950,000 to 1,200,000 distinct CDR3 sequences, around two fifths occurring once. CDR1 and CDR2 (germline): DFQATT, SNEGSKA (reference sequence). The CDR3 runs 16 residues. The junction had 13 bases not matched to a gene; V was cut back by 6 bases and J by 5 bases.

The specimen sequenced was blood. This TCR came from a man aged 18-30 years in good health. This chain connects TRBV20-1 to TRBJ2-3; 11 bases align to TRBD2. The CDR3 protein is CSAGELSGGAEDTQYF. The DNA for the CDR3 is TGCAGTGCCGGAGAACTTAGCGGGGGGGCCGAAGATACGCAGTATTTT.